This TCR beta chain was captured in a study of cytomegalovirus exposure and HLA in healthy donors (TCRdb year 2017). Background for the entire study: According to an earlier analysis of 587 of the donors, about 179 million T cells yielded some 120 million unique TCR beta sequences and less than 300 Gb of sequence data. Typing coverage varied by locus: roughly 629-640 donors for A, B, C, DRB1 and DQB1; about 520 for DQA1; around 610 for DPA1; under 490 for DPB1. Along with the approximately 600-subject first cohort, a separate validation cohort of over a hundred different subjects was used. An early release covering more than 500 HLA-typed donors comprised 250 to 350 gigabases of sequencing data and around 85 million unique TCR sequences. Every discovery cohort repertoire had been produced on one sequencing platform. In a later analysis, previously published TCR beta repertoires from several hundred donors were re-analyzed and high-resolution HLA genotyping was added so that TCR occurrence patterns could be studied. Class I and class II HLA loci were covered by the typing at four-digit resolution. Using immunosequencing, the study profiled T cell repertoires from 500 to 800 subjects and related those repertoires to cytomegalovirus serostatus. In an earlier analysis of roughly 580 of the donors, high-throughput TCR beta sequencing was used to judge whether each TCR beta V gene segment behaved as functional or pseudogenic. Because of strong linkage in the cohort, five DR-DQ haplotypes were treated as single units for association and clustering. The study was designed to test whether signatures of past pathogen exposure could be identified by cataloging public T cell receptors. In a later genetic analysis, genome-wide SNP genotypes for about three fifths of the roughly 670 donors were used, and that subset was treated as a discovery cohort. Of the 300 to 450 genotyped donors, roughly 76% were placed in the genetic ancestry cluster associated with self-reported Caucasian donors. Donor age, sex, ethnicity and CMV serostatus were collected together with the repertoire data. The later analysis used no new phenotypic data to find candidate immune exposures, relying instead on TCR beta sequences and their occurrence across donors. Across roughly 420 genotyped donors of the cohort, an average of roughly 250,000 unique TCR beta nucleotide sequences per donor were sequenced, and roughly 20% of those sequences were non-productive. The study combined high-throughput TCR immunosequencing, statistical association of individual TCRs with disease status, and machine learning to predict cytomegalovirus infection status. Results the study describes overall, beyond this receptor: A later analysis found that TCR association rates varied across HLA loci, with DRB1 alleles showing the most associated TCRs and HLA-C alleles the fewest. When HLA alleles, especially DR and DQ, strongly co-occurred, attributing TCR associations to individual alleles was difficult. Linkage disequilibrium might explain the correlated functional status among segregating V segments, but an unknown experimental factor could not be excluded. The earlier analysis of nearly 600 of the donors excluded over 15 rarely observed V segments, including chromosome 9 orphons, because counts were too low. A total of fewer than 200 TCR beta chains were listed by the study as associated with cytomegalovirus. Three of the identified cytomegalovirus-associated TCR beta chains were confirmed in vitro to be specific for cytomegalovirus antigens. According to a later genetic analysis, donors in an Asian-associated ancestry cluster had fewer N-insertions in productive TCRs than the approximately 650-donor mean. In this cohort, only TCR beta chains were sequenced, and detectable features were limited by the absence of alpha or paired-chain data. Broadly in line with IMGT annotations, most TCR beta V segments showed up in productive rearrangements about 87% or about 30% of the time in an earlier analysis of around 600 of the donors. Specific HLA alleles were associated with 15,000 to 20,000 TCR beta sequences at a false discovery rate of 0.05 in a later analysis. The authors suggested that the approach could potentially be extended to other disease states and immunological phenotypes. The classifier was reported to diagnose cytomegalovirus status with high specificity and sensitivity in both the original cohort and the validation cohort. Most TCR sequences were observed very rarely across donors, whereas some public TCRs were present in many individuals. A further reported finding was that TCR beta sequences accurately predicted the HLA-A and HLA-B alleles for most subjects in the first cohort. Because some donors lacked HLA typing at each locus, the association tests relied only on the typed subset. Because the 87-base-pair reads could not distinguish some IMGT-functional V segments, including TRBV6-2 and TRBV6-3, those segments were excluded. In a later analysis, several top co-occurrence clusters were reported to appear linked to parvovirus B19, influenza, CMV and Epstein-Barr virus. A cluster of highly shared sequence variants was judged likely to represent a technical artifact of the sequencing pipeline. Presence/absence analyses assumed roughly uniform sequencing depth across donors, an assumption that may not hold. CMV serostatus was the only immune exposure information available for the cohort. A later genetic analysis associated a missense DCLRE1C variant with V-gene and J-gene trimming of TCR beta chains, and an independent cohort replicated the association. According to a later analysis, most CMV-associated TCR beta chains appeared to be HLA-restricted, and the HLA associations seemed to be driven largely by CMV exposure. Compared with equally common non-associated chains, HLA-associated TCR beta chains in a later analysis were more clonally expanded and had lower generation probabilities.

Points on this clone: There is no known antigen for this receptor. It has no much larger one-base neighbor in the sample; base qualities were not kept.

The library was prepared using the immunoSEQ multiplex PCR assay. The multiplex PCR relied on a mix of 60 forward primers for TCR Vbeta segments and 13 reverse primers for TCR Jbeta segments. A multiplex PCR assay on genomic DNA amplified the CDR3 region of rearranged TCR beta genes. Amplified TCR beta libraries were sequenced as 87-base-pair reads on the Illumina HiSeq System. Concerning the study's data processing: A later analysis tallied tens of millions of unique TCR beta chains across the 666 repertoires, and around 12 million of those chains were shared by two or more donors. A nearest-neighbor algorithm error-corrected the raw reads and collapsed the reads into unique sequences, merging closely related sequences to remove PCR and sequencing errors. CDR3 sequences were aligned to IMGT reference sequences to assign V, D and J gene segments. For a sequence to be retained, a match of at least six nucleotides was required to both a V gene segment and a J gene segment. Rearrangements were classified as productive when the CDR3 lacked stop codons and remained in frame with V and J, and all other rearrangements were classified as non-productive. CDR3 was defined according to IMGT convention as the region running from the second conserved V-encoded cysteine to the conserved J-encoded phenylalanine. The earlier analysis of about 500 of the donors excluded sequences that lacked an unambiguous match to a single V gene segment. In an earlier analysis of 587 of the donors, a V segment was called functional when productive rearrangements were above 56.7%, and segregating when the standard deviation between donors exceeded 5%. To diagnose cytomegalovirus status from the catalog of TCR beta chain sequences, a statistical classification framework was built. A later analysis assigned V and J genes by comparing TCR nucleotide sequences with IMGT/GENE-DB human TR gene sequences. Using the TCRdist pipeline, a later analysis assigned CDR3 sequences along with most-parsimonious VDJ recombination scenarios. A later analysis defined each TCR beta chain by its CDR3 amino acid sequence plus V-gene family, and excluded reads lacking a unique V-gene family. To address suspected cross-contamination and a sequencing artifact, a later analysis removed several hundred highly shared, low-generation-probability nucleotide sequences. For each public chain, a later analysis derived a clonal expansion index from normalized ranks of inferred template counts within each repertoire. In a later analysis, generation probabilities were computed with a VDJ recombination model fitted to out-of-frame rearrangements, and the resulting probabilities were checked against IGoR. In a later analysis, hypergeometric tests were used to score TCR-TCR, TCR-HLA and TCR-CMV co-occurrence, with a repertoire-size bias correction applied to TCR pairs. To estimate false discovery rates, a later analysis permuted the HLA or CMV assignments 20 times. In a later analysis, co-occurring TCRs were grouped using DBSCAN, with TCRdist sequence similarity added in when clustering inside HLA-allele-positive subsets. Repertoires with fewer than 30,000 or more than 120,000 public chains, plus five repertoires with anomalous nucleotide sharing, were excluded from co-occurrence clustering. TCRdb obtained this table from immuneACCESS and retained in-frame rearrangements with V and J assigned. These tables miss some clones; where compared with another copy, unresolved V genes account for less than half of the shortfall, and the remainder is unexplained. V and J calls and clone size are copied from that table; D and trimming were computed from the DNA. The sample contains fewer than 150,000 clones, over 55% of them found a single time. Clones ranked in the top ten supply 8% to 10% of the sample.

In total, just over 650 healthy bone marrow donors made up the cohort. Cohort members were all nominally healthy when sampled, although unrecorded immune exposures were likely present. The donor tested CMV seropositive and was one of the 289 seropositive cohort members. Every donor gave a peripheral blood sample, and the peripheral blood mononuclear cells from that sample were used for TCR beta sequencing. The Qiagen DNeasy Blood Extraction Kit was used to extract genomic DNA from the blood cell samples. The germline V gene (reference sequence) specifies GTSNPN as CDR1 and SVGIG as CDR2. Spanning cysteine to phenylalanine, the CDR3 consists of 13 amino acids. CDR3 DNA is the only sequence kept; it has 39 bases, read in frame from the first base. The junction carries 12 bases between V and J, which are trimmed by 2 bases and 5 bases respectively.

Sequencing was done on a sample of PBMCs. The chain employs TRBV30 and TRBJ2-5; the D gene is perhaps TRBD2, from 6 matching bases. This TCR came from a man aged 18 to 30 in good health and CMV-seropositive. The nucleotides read TGTGCCTGGAGTTTAGGAGGAGGGGAGACCCAGTACTTC. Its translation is CAWSLGGGETQYF.